This T cell receptor beta chain was profiled in a study of CXCR3-negative and CXCR3-positive naive CD8 T cells. Findings and limits, study-wide: More hydrophobic TRB CDR3s occurred in CXCR3-positive than in CXCR3-negative naive cells.

There are 14 residues in the CDR3. Germline CDR1 and CDR2: MDHEN and SYDVKM. 5' RACE that incorporated UMI labels was used to prepare the TRB cDNA libraries. Reprocessing the 5' RACE reads, TCRdb reports a single entry for every CDR3 protein and omits DNA. Its listing shows around 84,000 distinct CDR3 sequences. Roughly 300,000 cells per CD8+ T cell subset were flow-sorted in triplicate. In the case of this clonotype: The target antigen is unknown.

The chain joins TRBV28 to TRBJ2-7; TCRdb gives TRBD1 as the D gene, but with no DNA this cannot be confirmed. Sequencing used naive CXCR3+ CD8+ T cells from blood. Subset here: CD45RO-CCR7+CD27+CD95- naive CD8+ T cells expressing CXCR3 (TNR3+). This TCR was recovered from a human donor in good health. Some clones in this sample may be carry-over from other donors' samples. The CDR3 loop is CASSLGLEGDEQYF.